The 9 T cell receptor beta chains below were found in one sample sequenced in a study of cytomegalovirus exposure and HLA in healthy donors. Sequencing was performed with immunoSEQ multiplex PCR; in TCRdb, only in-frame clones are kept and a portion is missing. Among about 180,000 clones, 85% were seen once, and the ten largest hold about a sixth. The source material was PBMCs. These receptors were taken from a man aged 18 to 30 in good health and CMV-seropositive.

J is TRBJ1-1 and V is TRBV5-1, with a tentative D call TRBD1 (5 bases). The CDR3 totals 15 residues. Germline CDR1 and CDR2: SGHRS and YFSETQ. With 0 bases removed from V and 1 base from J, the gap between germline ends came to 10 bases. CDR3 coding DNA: TGCGCCAGCAGCTTGGCATCGGGGGGGAACACTGAAGCTTTCTTT. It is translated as CASSLASGGNTEAFF.

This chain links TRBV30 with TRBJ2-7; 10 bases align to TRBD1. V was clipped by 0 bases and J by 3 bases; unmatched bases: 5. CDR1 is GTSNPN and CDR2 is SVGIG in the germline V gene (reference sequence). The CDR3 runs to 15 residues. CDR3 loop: CAWSVTGGLLYEQYF. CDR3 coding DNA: TGTGCCTGGAGTGTGACAGGGGGCCTTCTCTACGAGCAGTACTTC. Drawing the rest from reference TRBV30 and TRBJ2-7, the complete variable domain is SQTIHQWPATLVQPVGSPLSLECTVEGTSNPNLYWYRQAAGRGLQLLFYSVGIGQISSEVPQNLSASRPQDRQFILSSKKLLLSDSGFYLCAWSVTGGLLYEQYFGPGTRLTVT.

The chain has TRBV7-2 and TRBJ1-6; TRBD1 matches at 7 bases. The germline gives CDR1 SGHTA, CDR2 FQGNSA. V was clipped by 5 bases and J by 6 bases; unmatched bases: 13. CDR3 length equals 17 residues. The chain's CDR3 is CASSPLGGQPPNSPLHF. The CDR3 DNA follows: TGTGCCAGCAGCCCTCTGGGGGGACAGCCTCCTAATTCACCCCTCCACTTT.

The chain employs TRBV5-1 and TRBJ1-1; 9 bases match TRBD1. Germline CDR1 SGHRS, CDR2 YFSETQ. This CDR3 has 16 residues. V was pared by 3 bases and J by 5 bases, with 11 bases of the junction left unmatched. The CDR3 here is CASSSGDWDRETEAFF. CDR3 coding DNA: TGCGCCAGCAGCTCGGGTGATTGGGACAGGGAAACTGAAGCTTTCTTT.

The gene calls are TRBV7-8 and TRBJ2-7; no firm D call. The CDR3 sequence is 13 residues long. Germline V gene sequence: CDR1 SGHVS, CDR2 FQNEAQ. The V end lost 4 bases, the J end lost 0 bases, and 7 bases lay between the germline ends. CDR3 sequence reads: CASSSESSYEQYF. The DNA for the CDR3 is TGTGCCAGCAGCTCCGAGAGCTCCTACGAGCAGTACTTC.

In nucleotides, the CDR3 is TGTGCCAGCAGCTTGGCTGTGGCTCCGAACACCGGGGAGCTGTTTTTT. Encoded protein: CASSLAVAPNTGELFF. This chain links TRBV5-6 with TRBJ2-2; D ambiguous. The CDR3 is 16 residues long. CDR1 is SGHDT, CDR2 YYEEEE, per germline. Between the trimmed V and J ends, which lost 0 bases and 0 bases, there was a span of 9 bases.

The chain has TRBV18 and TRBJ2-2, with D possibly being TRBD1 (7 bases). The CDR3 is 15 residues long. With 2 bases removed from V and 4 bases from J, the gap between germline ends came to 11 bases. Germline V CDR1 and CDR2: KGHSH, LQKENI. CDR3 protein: CASSPAGGGTGELFF. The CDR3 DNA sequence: TGTGCCAGCTCACCAGCAGGGGGAGGCACCGGGGAGCTGTTTTTT.

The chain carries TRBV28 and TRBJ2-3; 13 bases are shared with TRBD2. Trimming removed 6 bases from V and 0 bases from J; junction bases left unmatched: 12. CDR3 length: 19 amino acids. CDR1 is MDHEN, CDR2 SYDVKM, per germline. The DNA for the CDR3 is TGTGCCAGCAGCCCAGCGGGGACTAGCGGGATTTCTAGCACAGATACGCAGTATTTT. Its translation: CASSPAGTSGISSTDTQYF.

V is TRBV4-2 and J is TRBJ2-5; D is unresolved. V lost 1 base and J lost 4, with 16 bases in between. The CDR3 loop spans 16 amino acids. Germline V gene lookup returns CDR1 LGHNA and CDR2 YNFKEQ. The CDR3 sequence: CASSQGVNRGLETQYF. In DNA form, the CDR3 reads TGTGCCAGCAGCCAAGGGGTGAACCGAGGTTTAGAGACCCAGTACTTC.